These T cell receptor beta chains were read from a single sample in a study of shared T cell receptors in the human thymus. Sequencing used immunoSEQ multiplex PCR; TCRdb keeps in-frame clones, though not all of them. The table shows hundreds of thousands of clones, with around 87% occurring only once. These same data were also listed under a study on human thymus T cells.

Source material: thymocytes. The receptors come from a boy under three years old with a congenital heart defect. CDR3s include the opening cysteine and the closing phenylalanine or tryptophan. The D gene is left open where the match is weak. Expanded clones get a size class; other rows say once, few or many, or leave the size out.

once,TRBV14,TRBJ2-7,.,CASSQGGGQSWYEQYF,TGTGCCAGCAGCCAAGGAGGGGGACAAAGCTGGTACGAGCAGTACTTC
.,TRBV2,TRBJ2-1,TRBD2,CASSERKVAGYNEQFF,TGTGCCAGCAGTGAAAGGAAGGTAGCGGGCTACAATGAGCAGTTCTTC
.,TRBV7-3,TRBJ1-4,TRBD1,CASRHLGGQENEKLFF,TGTGCCAGCAGGCATCTCGGTGGACAGGAAAATGAAAAACTGTTTTTT
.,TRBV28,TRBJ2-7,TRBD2,CASKPQGLAGGEQYF,TGTGCCAGCAAACCACAAGGACTAGCGGGGGGTGAGCAGTACTTC
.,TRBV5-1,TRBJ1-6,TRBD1,CASSSGQGLSSYNSPLHF,TGCGCCAGCAGCTCGGGACAGGGCCTGAGCTCCTATAATTCCCCCCTCCACTTT
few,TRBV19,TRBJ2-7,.,CASSIPGQGGDEQYF,TGTGCCAGTAGTATTCCCGGGCAGGGTGGCGACGAGCAGTACTTC
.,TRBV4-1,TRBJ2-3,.,CASSPRTEVNTQYF,TGCGCCAGCAGCCCCCGGACTGAGGTGAATACGCAGTATTTT
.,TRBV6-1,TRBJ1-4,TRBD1,CASSRQGYEEKLFF,TGTGCCAGCAGTAGACAGGGGTATGAAGAAAAACTGTTTTTT
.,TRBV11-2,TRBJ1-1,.,CASSFSTGRGSTEAFF,TGTGCCAGCAGCTTCAGTACAGGCAGGGGAAGCACTGAAGCTTTCTTT
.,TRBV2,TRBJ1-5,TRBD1,CASKDGDREQPQHF,TGTGCCAGCAAAGACGGGGACAGAGAGCAGCCCCAGCATTTT
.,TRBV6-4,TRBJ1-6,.,CAADSFNSPLHF,TGTGCCGCTGACAGTTTCAATTCACCCCTCCACTTT
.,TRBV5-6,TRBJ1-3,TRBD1,CASSAPGTGAPGNTIYF,TGTGCCAGCAGCGCCCCCGGGACAGGGGCCCCTGGAAACACCATATATTTT
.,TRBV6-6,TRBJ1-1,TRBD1,CASSYSYRGSEAFF,TGTGCCAGCAGTTACTCGTACAGGGGGTCTGAAGCTTTCTTT
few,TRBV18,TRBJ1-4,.,CASSPAAVGKLFF,TGTGCCAGCTCACCAGCGGCAGTGGGTAAACTGTTTTTT
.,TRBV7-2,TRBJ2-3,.,CASSLQLIGGGSTDTQYF,TGTGCCAGCAGCCTCCAGCTGATAGGGGGGGGTAGCACAGATACGCAGTATTTT